Only a few counts were recorded for the clone carrying this T cell receptor (beta chain). TCRdb re-called the RT-PCR reads with MiXCR, one entry per CDR3 protein. The sample consists of 530,000 or so distinct CDR3 sequences, 13% to 15% of them appearing once. The data were taken from a study of response to subunit inactivated influenza vaccine. The CDR3 contains 16 residues. CDR1 is MNHNS, CDR2 SASEGT, per germline. Germline trimming cut 6 bases from V and 7 bases from J; bases unmatched to any gene: 11. Sequenced material: PBMCs from blood, taken 12 days after vaccination. The sequence was obtained from a man aged 45-65 years who received an inactivated influenza vaccine. V usage is TRBV6-1 and J usage is TRBJ2-1; 11 positions match TRBD1. The CDR3 coding sequence is TGTGCCAGCAGCAAACGGACAGGGGGCGCGGGAAATGAGCAGTTCTTC. Translating it yields CASSKRTGGAGNEQFF.